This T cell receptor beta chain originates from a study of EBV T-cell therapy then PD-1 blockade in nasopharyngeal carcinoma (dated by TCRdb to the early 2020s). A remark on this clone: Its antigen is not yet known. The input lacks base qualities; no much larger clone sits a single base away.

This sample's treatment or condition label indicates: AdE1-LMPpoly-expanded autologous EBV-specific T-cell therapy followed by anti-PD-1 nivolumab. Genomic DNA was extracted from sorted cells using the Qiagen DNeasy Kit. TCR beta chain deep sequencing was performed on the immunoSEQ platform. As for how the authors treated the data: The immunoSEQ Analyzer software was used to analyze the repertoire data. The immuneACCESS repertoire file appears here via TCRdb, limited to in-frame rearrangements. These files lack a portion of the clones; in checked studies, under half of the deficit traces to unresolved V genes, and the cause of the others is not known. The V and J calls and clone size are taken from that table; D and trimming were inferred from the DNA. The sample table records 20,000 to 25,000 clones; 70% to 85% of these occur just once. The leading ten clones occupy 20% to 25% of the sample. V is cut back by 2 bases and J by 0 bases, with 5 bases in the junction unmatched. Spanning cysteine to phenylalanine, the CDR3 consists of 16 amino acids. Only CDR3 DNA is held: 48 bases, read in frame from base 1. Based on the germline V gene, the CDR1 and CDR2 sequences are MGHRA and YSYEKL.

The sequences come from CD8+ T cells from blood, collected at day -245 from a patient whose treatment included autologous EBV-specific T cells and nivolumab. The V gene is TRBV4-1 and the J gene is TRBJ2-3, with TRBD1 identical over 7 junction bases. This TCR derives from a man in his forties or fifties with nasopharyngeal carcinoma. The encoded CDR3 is CASSQRQGKSTDTQYF. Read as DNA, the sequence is TGCGCCAGCAGCCAACGACAGGGCAAGAGCACAGATACGCAGTATTTT.